This TCR beta chain originates from a study of blood T cell repertoires in COVID-19. Study overall: Sources were T cells, B-cell-depleted T cells, or PBMCs; the material itself was cDNA or gDNA.

Germline CDR1 is SGHRS and CDR2 is YFSETQ. V lost 4 bases and J lost 2, with 12 bases in between. The CDR3 contains 14 residues. Participant-reported clinical history was the basis for cohort assignment. The method was immunoSEQ multiplex PCR; TCRdb's version includes in-frame clones alone and lacks a portion of them. This table holds approximately 390,000 clones, 88% found once. V usage is TRBV5-1 and J usage is TRBJ1-2; D gene unclear. Sequenced input: PBMCs or T cells enriched from blood (not recorded which). This sequence was found in a woman between 40 and 55 years old with acute COVID-19. The CDR3 DNA follows: TGCGCCAGCAGCACCCGCGGATCAAACTATGGCTACACCTTC. This sequence encodes CASSTRGSNYGYTF.